The T cell receptor beta chain described here comes from a study of early T cells in non-severe SARS-CoV-2 infection. Study details: Alpha and beta chains were unpaired, from unsorted whole-blood bulk RNA.

Germline CDR1 and CDR2: MDHEN and SYDVKM. The CDR3 spans 15 residues. Between the trimmed V and J ends, which lost 7 bases and 2 bases, there was a span of 14 bases. Researchers attached unique molecular identifiers to individual cDNA molecules. MiXCR, applied by TCRdb to the 5' RACE reads, yields one record per CDR3 protein. The table lists 80,000 to 95,000 distinct CDR3 sequences, around 15% of them singletons. The sequenced sample was whole blood. The genes are TRBV28 and TRBJ2-2, with TRBD2 as a possible D gene (5 bases). The sequence came from an adult who was a healthcare worker with PCR-confirmed SARS-CoV-2 infection or an uninfected control (not recorded which). CDR3 region: CASNPGSENTGELFF. CDR3 nucleotides: TGTGCCAGCAATCCGGGGTCCGAAAACACCGGGGAGCTGTTTTTT.